The next 5 T cell receptor beta chains were all read from a single sample in a study of response to subunit inactivated influenza vaccine. TCRdb itself ran the RT-PCR reads through MiXCR, one entry per CDR3 protein. The sample contains approximately 530,000 distinct CDR3 sequences, about 8% of which appear only once. The sequences come from PBMCs from blood, collected around 2 years after vaccination. The source of these receptors is a man aged 50 to 75 who received an inactivated influenza vaccine.

In this sample, this clonotype turned up a few times. The chain combines TRBV5-5 with TRBJ2-2; 8 nucleotides agree with TRBD2. V lost 4 bases, J lost 5 bases, and 7 bases stayed unmatched. From germline, CDR1 is SGHKS and CDR2 YYEKEE (reference sequence). The CDR3 runs to 15 residues. CDR3: CASSPGGPGTGELFF. The DNA of the CDR3 is TGTGCCAGCAGCCCGGGGGGGCCGGGGACCGGGGAGCTGTTTTTT.

Only a few counts were recorded for this clonotype. The rearrangement uses TRBV24-1 and TRBJ2-1, with 7 bases fitting TRBD1. Germline V lookup: CDR1 KGHDR, CDR2 SFDVKD. CDR3 size: 13 residues. V trimming: 7 bases; J trimming: 4 bases; junction bases outside the gene matches: 3. CDR3 sequence (DNA): TGTGCCACCAGCGGGACAGTATACAATGAGCAGTTCTTC. Its translation is CATSGTVYNEQFF.

The chain joins TRBV6-2 or TRBV6-3 to TRBJ2-2; 14 nucleotides align to TRBD2. The CDR3 has 18 amino acids. Losses at the gene ends were 6 bases for V and 4 bases for J; bases not matched to a gene: 10. Germline CDR1 MNHEY, CDR2 SVGEGT. CDR3 loop: CASRQGTSGRSFTGELFF. CDR3 coding DNA: TGTGCCAGCAGACAAGGGACTAGCGGGAGATCGTTCACCGGGGAGCTGTTTTTT.

This clonotype was picked up a small number of times. This chain links TRBV6-5 with TRBJ2-1; 12 bases match TRBD2. CDR1 MNHEY and CDR2 SVGAGI come from the germline V gene. J gave up 9 bases and V 4 bases, and 7 bases lay outside the gene matches. CDR3 length equals 15 residues. The CDR3 nucleotides are TGTGCCAGCAGTTCTAGCGGGAGGGCCTTTGGTGAGCAGTTCTTC. Amino acids: CASSSSGRAFGEQFF.

At least ten counts were recorded for this clonotype. The V and J genes are TRBV12-3 or TRBV12-4 and TRBJ2-1, with 11 bases that match TRBD2. J gave up 7 bases and V 6 bases, and 8 bases lay outside the gene matches. The CDR3 runs to 15 residues. This CDR3 reads CASRELAGGRNEQFF. CDR3 nucleotide sequence: TGTGCCAGCAGGGAATTAGCGGGGGGGCGGAATGAGCAGTTCTTC.